The subject of this entry is one TCR beta chain. The record originates from a study of blood T cells in healthy people across ages. A second PCR of 7 to 11 cycles used a sample-barcoded 5' primer and a J-beta primer mix. TCRdb reprocessed the 5' RACE reads via MiXCR and lists one record per CDR3 protein. The sample consists of around 800,000 distinct CDR3 sequences, about 55% of them appearing once. Per the germline V gene, CDR1 is MNHEY and CDR2 is SMNVEV (reference sequence). The CDR3 extends over 14 amino acids. The clonotype was recovered from a man older than 75 in good health. The V gene is TRBV27, the J gene TRBJ2-4; a weak D match, TRBD2 (5 bases). The J call may be in error: the DNA end matches TRBJ2-7 better. Sequencing was carried out using blood. CDR3 sequence reads: CASKWERQAVEQYF. In DNA form, the CDR3 reads TGTGCCAGCAAGTGGGAGAGGCAGGCCGTCGAGCAGTACTTC.